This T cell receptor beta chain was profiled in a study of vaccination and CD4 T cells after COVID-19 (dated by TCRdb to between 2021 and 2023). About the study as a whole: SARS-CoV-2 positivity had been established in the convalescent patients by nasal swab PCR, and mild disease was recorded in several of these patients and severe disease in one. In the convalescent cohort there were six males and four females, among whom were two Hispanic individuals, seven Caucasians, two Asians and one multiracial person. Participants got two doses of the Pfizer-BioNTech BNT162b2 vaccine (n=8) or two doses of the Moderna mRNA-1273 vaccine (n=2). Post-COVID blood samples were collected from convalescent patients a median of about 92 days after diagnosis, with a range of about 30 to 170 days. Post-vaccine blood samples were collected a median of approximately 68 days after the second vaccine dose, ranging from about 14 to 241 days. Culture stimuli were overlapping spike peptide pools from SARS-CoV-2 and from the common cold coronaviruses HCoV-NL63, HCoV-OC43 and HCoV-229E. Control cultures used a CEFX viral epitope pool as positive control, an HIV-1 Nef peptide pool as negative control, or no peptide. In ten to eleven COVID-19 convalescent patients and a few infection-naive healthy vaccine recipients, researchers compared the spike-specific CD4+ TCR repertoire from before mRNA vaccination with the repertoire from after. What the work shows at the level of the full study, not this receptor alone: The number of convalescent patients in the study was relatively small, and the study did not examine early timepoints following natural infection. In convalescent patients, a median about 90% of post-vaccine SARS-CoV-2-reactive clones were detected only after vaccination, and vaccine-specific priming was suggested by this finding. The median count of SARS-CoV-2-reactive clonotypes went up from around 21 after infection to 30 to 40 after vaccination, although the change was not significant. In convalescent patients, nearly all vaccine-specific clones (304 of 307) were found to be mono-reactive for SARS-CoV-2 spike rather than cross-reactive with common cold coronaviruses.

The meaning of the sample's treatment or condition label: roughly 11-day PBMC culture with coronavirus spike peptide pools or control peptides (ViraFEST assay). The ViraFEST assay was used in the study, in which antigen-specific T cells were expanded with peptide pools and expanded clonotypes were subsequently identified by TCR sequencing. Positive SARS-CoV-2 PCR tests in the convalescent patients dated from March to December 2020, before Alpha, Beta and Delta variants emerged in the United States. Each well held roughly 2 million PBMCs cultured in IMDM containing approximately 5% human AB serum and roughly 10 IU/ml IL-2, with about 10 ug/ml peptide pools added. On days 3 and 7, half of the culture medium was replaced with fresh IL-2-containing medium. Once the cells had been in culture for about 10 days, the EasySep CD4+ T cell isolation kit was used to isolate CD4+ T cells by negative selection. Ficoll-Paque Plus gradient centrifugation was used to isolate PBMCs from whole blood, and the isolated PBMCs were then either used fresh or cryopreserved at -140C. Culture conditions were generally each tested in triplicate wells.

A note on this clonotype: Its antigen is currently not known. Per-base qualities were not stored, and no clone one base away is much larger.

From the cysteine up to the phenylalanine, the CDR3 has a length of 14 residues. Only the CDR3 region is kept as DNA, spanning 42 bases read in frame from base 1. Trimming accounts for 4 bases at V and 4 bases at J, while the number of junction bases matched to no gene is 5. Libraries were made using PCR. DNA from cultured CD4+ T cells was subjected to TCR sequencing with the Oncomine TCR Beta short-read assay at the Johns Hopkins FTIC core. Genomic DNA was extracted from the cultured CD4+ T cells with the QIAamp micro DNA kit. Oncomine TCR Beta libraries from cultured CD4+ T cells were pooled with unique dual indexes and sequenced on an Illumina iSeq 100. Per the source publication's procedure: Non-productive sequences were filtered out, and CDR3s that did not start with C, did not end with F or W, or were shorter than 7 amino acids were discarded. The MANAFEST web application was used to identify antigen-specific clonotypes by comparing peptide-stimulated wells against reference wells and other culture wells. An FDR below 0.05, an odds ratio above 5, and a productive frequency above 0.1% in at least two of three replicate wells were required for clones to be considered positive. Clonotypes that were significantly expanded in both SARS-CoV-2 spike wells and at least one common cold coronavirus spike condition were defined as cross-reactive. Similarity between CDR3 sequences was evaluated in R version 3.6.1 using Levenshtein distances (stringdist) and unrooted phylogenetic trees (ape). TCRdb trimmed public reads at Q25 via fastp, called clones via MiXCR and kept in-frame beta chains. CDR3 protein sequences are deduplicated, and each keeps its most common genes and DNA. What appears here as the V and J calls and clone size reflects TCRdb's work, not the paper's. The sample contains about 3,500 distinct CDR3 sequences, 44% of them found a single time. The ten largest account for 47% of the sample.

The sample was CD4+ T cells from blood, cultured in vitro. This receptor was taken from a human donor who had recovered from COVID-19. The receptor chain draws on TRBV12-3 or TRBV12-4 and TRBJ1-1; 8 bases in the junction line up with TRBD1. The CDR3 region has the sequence CASSSQGGATEAFF. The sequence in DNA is TGTGCCAGCAGTTCACAGGGGGGTGCCACTGAAGCTTTCTTT.